The 27 T cell receptor beta chains given below trace back to one sample, sequenced in a study of blood T cells in healthy people across ages. PCR was performed a second time for about 7 to 12 cycles using a sample-barcoded 5' primer and a J-beta primer mix. TCRdb analysed the 5' RACE reads with MiXCR anew, one entry per CDR3 protein. This repertoire shows nearly 1 million distinct CDR3 sequences, roughly half found once; its top ten account for around 21%. What was sequenced was blood. These receptor sequences come from a woman aged 55-70 years in good health.

The chain combines TRBV28 with TRBJ1-6; 9 nucleotides align to TRBD1. V dropped 6 bases and J dropped 13; count of bases not matched to a gene: 7. The length of the CDR3 is 13 residues. Germline values: CDR1 MDHEN, CDR2 SYDVKM. The CDR3 reads CASSRDRANPLHF. For the CDR3, the DNA is TGTGCCAGCAGCCGGGACAGGGCTAATCCCCTCCACTTT.

The chain employs TRBV20-1 and TRBJ2-1, with a weak D call TRBD1 (6 bases). Between the trimmed V and J ends, which lost 3 bases and 0 bases, there was a span of 12 bases. This CDR3 is 15 amino acids long. Germline V gives CDR1 DFQATT, CDR2 SNEGSKA (reference sequence). The CDR3 loop is CSARDSTLSYNEQFF. CDR3 nucleotides: TGCAGTGCTAGGGACAGTACCCTCTCCTACAATGAGCAGTTCTTC.

The CDR3 bases are TGTGCCAGCAGCCAGGGGTTCGGGGAGACCCAGTACTTC. This codes for CASSQGFGETQYF. The V and J genes are TRBV12-3 or TRBV12-4 and TRBJ2-5, with TRBD1 as a possible D gene (6 bases). V lost 6 bases and J lost 5, with 13 bases in between. This CDR3 is built from 13 residues.

This clonotype came up many times. The chain carries TRBV20-1 and TRBJ1-5; D unclear. The germline gives CDR1 DFQATT, CDR2 SNEGSKA (reference sequence). V lost 7 bases to trimming and J lost 4 bases, with 14 bases between them. The CDR3 consists of 13 residues. The CDR3 loop reads CSVRRPNNQPQHF. As DNA, the CDR3 is TGCAGTGTCAGGCGTCCGAATAATCAGCCCCAGCATTTT.

The chain couples TRBV7-3 to TRBJ2-2, with a weak D call TRBD2 (6 bases). CDR3 length: 15 residues. The germline gives CDR1 SGHTA, CDR2 FQGTGA. With 5 bases removed from V and 1 base from J, the gap between germline ends came to 11 bases. The CDR3 nucleotides read TGTGCCAGCAGCCTGAACGGGGGGAACACCGGGGAGCTGTTTTTT. Residues: CASSLNGGNTGELFF. The full variable domain, with the rest looked up from reference TRBV7-3 and TRBJ2-2, is GAGVSQTPSNKVTEKGKYVELRCDPISGHTALYWYRQSLGQGPEFLIYFQGTGAADDSGLPNDRFFAVRPEGSVSTLKIQRTERGDSAVYLCASSLNGGNTGELFFGEGSRLTVL.

This clonotype was found a few times. V usage is TRBV20-1 and J usage is TRBJ2-1, with 12 positions matching TRBD2. J gave up 9 bases and V 6 bases, and 12 bases lay outside the gene matches. The V gene's germline CDR1 is DFQATT and CDR2 SNEGSKA (reference sequence). This CDR3 is built from 15 residues. The CDR3 coding sequence is TGCAGTGCCGTAGCACCTAGCGGGAGGGCCCTTGAGCAGTTCTTC. Its translation: CSAVAPSGRALEQFF.

J is TRBJ2-7 and V is TRBV20-1; 10 nucleotides agree with TRBD2. This CDR3 has 18 residues. Per germline, CDR1 DFQATT and CDR2 SNEGSKA (reference sequence). V lost 2 bases and J lost 2; bases outside the gene matches: 15. The CDR3 nucleotides are TGCAGTGCTAGAAAGCCCCAAGGTACTAGCGGGAAACCCTACGAGCAGTACTTC. As protein: CSARKPQGTSGKPYEQYF.

Remarks on this clonotype: Given a much more abundant clone one base away, this may be a read error. This chain connects TRBV5-1 to TRBJ2-5, with D unclear. This CDR3 has 15 amino acids. Germline V CDR1 and CDR2: SGHRS, YFSETQ. CDR3 nucleotides: TGCGCCAGCGGCTTGGGCGGAGCGTACCAAGAGACCCAGTACTTC. Amino acids: CASGLGGAYQETQYF. Filled out from reference TRBV5-1 and TRBJ2-5, the complete variable domain reads KAGVTQTPRYLIKTRGQQVTLSCSPISGHRSVSWYQQTPGQGLQFLFEYFSETQRNKGNFPGRFSGRQFSNSRSEMNVSTLELGDSALYLCASGLGGAYQETQYFGPGTRLLVL.

The sample holds a few counts of this clonotype. The chain recombines TRBV11-2 with TRBJ2-7, with TRBD2 identical over 12 bases. The trim removed 3 bases at V and 7 bases at J, leaving 4 bases unmatched. The germline gives CDR1 SGHAT, CDR2 FQNNGV. The CDR3 totals 14 residues. The CDR3: CASSFGLAGHEQYF. CDR3 in DNA: TGTGCCAGCAGCTTTGGACTAGCGGGACATGAGCAGTACTTC.

The table lists this clonotype with many counts. The chain employs TRBV6-2 or TRBV6-3 and TRBJ1-2, with D unresolved. In germline, CDR1 is MNHEY, CDR2 SVGEGT. CDR3 length equals 13 residues. The ends were cut back, 5 bases at V and 4 bases at J, with 11 bases in the middle. The CDR3 DNA is TGTGCCAGCAGTCCTAGGACCGGCTATGGCTACACCTTC. Translation: CASSPRTGYGYTF.

This chain links TRBV4-1 with TRBJ2-1; D is possibly TRBD1 (6 bases). Germline V gives CDR1 MGHRA, CDR2 YSYEKL. CDR3 size: 15 residues. The V gene lost 4 bases and the J gene lost 1 base, with 11 bases spanning the gap. The CDR3 DNA follows: TGCGCCAGCAGCCTCGGGACATTTTCCTACAATGAGCAGTTCTTC. It encodes CASSLGTFSYNEQFF.

This chain links TRBV7-9 with TRBJ2-7, with TRBD2 matching 7 bases. Germline CDR1 SEHNR, CDR2 FQNEAQ (reference sequence). With V trimmed by 1 base and J by 1 base, 10 bases remained unmatched. CDR3 length: 17 amino acids. CDR3 loop: CASSLDPRSSGSYEQYF. The DNA for the CDR3 is TGTGCCAGCAGCTTAGATCCTCGCTCTAGCGGTTCCTACGAGCAGTACTTC.

This clonotype was seen once. The chain recombines TRBV4-2 with TRBJ2-4; D may be TRBD1 (6 bases). The J call may be mistaken, given a closer DNA end match to TRBJ2-7. The V gene's germline CDR1 is LGHNA and CDR2 YNFKEQ. The CDR3 contains 16 residues. Here the CDR3 reads CASSQDSWQGSYEQYF. Here the CDR3 DNA reads TGTGCCAGCAGCCAAGATTCTTGGCAGGGGTCCTACGAGCAGTACTTC.

V gene TRBV4-3 combines with J gene TRBJ2-3; D perhaps matches TRBD1 (6 bases). This CDR3 spans 17 amino acids. Trimming pared 1 base from V and 2 bases from J, leaving 16 bases between. Germline CDR1 is LGHNA and CDR2 is YSLEER. CDR3 DNA: TGCGCCAGCAGCCAAGTAAAAGCCAGGGGCATCACAGATACGCAGTATTTT. This encodes CASSQVKARGITDTQYF.

In this sample, this clonotype turned up once. This chain uses TRBV4-2 with TRBJ2-3; TRBD2 might be the D (6 bases). Germline V gene lookup returns CDR1 LGHNA and CDR2 YNFKEQ. The length of the CDR3 is 16 residues. The germline V and J ends were trimmed by 0 bases and 3 bases, with 13 bases remaining between them. CDR3 sequence (DNA): TGTGCCAGCAGCCAAGATCTGGCTAGCGCAACAGATACGCAGTATTTT. Its protein is CASSQDLASATDTQYF.

This rearrangement joins TRBV29-1 to TRBJ1-1; maybe TRBD1 (6 bases). Trimming took 6 bases from V and 1 from J, leaving 18 bases between them. CDR1 and CDR2 (germline): SQVTM, ANQGSEA. CDR3 length: 15 amino acids. DNA for the CDR3: TGCAGCGTACTTAAAACAGGGTTTGGGAACACTGAAGCTTTCTTT. This gives the protein CSVLKTGFGNTEAFF.

The chain couples TRBV15 to TRBJ2-7; D is unclear. The CDR3 spans 13 residues. Germline CDR1 and CDR2: LNHNV and YYDKDF (reference sequence). V shed 4 bases and J shed 1 base, with 8 bases lying between them. The CDR3 nucleotides are TGTGCCACCAGCACGGACGGTTCCTACGAGCAGTACTTC. Its protein is CATSTDGSYEQYF.

V is TRBV27 and J is TRBJ1-2, with D unresolved. Germline assignment: CDR1 MNHEY and CDR2 SMNVEV (reference sequence). V was trimmed by 6 bases and J by 6 bases, leaving 11 bases between them. The CDR3 extends over 12 amino acids. The CDR3 is CASRPPGNGYTF. As DNA, the CDR3 is TGTGCCAGCAGACCCCCGGGCAATGGCTACACCTTC.

This clonotype was seen a handful of times. V is TRBV15 and J is TRBJ2-4; TRBD1 agrees at 7 bases. CDR1 and CDR2 (germline): LNHNV, YYDKDF (reference sequence). V gave up 0 bases and J gave up 9 bases; unmatched junction bases: 5. This CDR3 is 14 amino acids long. The CDR3 reads CATSRDPRGSIQYF. CDR3 DNA sequence: TGTGCCACCAGCAGAGATCCCAGGGGGAGCATTCAGTACTTC.

This clonotype came up a few times. This chain uses TRBV25-1 with TRBJ2-7; D not certain. The germline gives CDR1 MGHDK, CDR2 SYGVNS. CDR3 length equals 10 residues. The ends were cut back, 8 bases at V and 9 bases at J, with 11 bases in the middle. The CDR3 DNA sequence: TGTGCCAGCCACAGTGATGGGCAGTACTTC. It specifies CASHSDGQYF.

This clonotype has a handful of counts. The genes are TRBV29-1 and TRBJ2-7; D is possibly TRBD1 (5 bases). The CDR3 totals 12 residues. CDR1 and CDR2 from the germline V gene are SQVTM and ANQGSEA. V gave up 6 bases and J gave up 0 bases, with 9 bases separating them. CDR3 DNA sequence: TGCAGCGTCCAAGACAGCTCCTACGAGCAGTACTTC. Translated: CSVQDSSYEQYF.

The chain has TRBV4-1 and TRBJ1-2; no firm D call. Trimming left V 0 bases short and J 3 bases short, with 14 bases between. Germline loops: CDR1 MGHRA, CDR2 YSYEKL. The length of the CDR3 is 16 residues. The CDR3 protein is CASSQDHYGSYYGYTF. In DNA form, the CDR3 reads TGCGCCAGCAGCCAAGATCATTACGGCAGCTACTATGGCTACACCTTC.

The chain links TRBV20-1 to TRBJ2-3; 10 bases are a match to TRBD2. The V gene end was trimmed by 3 bases and the J gene end by 2 bases; junction bases not matched to a gene: 5. Germline CDR1 is DFQATT and CDR2 is SNEGSKA (reference sequence). This CDR3 contains 15 residues. The CDR3 coding sequence is TGCAGTGCTAGCGGGCTAGCGGGAGTCACAGATACGCAGTATTTT. It translates to CSASGLAGVTDTQYF.

The chain has TRBV2 and TRBJ2-7; D may be TRBD2 (6 bases). V gave up 8 bases and J gave up 4 bases, with 18 bases separating them. Germline V gene sequence: CDR1 SNHLY, CDR2 FYNNEI. This CDR3 has 14 residues. Here the CDR3 reads CASEEGDTLYEQYF. In nucleotides, the CDR3 is TGTGCCAGCGAGGAGGGAGACACACTGTACGAGCAGTACTTC.

V is TRBV6-2 or TRBV6-3 and J is TRBJ2-4; 9 bases line up with TRBD2. From germline, CDR1 is MNHEY and CDR2 SVGEGT. The junction had 10 bases not matched to a gene; V was cut back by 1 base and J by 0 bases. This CDR3 has 19 residues. The CDR3 DNA reads TGTGCCAGCAGTTACTTAGGCGGGAGGGCCGGGGAAGCCAAAAACATTCAGTACTTC. Translation: CASSYLGGRAGEAKNIQYF.

This clonotype was seen more than once but under ten times. This chain uses TRBV3-1 with TRBJ1-2, with 9 bases identical to TRBD1. The CDR3 length is 14 residues. The germline V gene has CDR1 LGHDT and CDR2 YNNKEL (reference sequence). V shed 2 bases, J shed 8 bases, and the junction held 6 bases outside the gene matches. The CDR3 region has the DNA TGTGCCAGCAGCCAACCCGGGACAGGGACCGGCTACACCTTC. The encoded protein is CASSQPGTGTGYTF.

This clonotype has just a few counts. The chain uses TRBV20-1 and TRBJ2-7; D might be TRBD1 (5 bases). The CDR3 totals 10 residues. Germline V lookup: CDR1 DFQATT, CDR2 SNEGSKA (reference sequence). CDR3: CSPQGHEQYF. DNA for the CDR3: TGCAGCCCGCAGGGCCACGAGCAGTACTTC.